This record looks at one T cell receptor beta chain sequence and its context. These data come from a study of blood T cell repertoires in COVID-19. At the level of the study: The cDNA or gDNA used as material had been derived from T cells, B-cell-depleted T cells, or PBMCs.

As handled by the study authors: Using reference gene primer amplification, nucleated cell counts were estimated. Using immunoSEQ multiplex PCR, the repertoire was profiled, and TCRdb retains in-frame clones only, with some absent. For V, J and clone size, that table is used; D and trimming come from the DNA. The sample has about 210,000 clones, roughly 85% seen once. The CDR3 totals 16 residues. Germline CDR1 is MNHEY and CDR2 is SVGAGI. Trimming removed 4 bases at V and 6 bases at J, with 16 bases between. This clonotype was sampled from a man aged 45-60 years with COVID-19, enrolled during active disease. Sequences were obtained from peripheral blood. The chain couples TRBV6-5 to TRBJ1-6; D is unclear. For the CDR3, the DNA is TGTGCCAGCAGTTCCAGACTACTCCGCGGTAATTCACCCCTCCACTTT. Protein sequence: CASSSRLLRGNSPLHF.